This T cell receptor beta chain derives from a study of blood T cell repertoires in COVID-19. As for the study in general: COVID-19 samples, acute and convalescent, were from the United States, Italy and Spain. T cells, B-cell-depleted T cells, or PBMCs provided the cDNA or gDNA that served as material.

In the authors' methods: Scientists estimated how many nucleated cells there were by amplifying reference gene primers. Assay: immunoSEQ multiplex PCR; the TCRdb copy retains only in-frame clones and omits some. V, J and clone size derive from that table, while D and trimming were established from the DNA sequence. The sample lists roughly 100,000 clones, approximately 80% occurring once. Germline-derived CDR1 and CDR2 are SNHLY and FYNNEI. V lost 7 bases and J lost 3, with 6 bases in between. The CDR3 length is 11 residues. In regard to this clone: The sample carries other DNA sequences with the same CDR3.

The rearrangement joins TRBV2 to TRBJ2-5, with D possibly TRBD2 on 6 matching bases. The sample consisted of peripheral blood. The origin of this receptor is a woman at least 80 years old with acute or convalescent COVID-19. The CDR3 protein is CASTGEETQYF. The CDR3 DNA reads TGTGCCAGCACGGGAGAAGAGACCCAGTACTTC.